These 10 T cell receptor beta chains were sequenced from one sample in a study of T cell responses to AZD1222 COVID-19 vaccine. Profiling relied on immunoSEQ multiplex PCR, and the TCRdb table lists in-frame clones only, not all of them. The sample has some 91,000 clones, about nine tenths seen once. This specimen consisted of peripheral blood, obtained on day 0 of AZD1222 vaccination. The receptors shown here come from an adult in good health.

This clone was seen a handful of times. The chain has TRBV27 and TRBJ2-1, with 10 bases fitting TRBD1. CDR3 length: 15 residues. Germline V gives CDR1 MNHEY, CDR2 SMNVEV (reference sequence). The ends lost 5 bases at V and 9 bases at J; junction bases unmatched: 10. The CDR3 DNA reads TGTGCCAGCAGTCAGGGACAGGGGTATAGGAGTGAGCAGTTCTTC. The encoded protein is CASSQGQGYRSEQFF.

This clone has a single count. The gene calls are TRBV27 and TRBJ1-1; D perhaps matches TRBD1 (5 bases). V lost 1 base and J lost 7, with 13 bases in between. Germline CDR1 MNHEY, CDR2 SMNVEV (reference sequence). The CDR3 totals 14 residues. CDR3 amino acids: CASSLFPDGGEAFF. Written as DNA, the CDR3 is TGTGCCAGCAGTTTATTTCCGGATGGGGGTGAAGCTTTCTTT.

This rearrangement joins TRBV5-1 to TRBJ2-3; 13 positions match TRBD2. This CDR3 contains 16 residues. Per the germline V gene, CDR1 is SGHRS and CDR2 is YFSETQ. V shed 4 bases, J shed 2 bases, and the junction held 4 bases outside the gene matches. CDR3 residues: CASSVTSGGDTDTQYF. In DNA, the CDR3 is TGCGCCAGCAGCGTTACTAGCGGGGGGGACACAGATACGCAGTATTTT.

This chain links TRBV11-2 with TRBJ2-1; tentative D call: TRBD2 (6 bases). The CDR3 is 15 residues long. CDR1 is SGHAT and CDR2 is FQNNGV in the germline V gene. Trimming removed 1 base at V and 4 bases at J, with 11 bases between. CDR3 amino acids: CASSLGASEYNEQFF. CDR3 DNA sequence: TGTGCCAGCAGCTTAGGGGCTAGCGAATACAATGAGCAGTTCTTC.

The rearrangement links TRBV9 to TRBJ1-1, with 7 bases aligning to TRBD1. The ends lost 0 bases at V and 5 bases at J; junction bases unmatched: 4. There are 14 residues in the CDR3. The germline V gene has CDR1 SGDLS and CDR2 YYNGEE. CDR3 protein: CASSVEGAGTEAFF. The CDR3, as DNA: TGTGCCAGCAGCGTAGAGGGGGCGGGGACTGAAGCTTTCTTT.

This chain connects TRBV2 to TRBJ1-2, with a weak D call TRBD1 (5 bases). The V gene's germline CDR1 is SNHLY and CDR2 FYNNEI. The CDR3 length is 15 residues. V dropped 2 bases and J dropped 6 bases, with 16 bases sitting between them. The CDR3 nucleotides are TGTGCCAGCAGTGAATGGCTGGCAGGGTCAAATGGCTACACCTTC. This codes for CASSEWLAGSNGYTF. The whole variable domain, filled in from reference TRBV2 and TRBJ1-2, reads EPEVTQTPSHQVTQMGQEVILRCVPISNHLYFYWYRQILGQKVEFLVSFYNNEISEKSEIFDDQFSVERPDGSNFTLKIRSTKLEDSAMYFCASSEWLAGSNGYTFGSGTRLTVV.

In this sample, this clone turned up once. V and J are TRBV7-9 and TRBJ1-2; 7 bases are shared with TRBD1. V was pared by 3 bases and J by 4 bases, with 2 bases of the junction left unmatched. CDR1 is SEHNR, CDR2 FQNEAQ, per germline (reference sequence). There are 13 residues in the CDR3. DNA of the CDR3: TGTGCCAGCAGCTTGGGACAGCTCTATGGCTACACCTTC. It is translated as CASSLGQLYGYTF. Using reference TRBV7-9 and TRBJ1-2 for the parts outside the CDR3, the full variable domain is DTGVSQNPRHKITKRGQNVTFRCDPISEHNRLYWYRQTLGQGPEFLTYFQNEAQLEKSRLLSDRFSAERPKGSFSTLEIQRTEQGDSAMYLCASSLGQLYGYTFGSGTRLTVV.

This sequence joins TRBV9 and TRBJ2-5, with 7 positions matching TRBD2. The CDR3 totals 15 residues. The V gene's germline CDR1 is SGDLS and CDR2 YYNGEE. V trimming: 4 bases; J trimming: 9 bases; junction bases outside the gene matches: 15. Written as DNA, the CDR3 is TGTGCCAGCAGCAGGGAGGGATGGGGGTCCATGGCCCAGTACTTC. Protein: CASSREGWGSMAQYF.

Remarks on this clone: The sample holds other DNA sequences that translate to the same CDR3. V is TRBV7-2 and J is TRBJ2-5, with 7 positions matching TRBD2. The CDR3 contains 14 residues. The germline V gene has CDR1 SGHTA and CDR2 FQGNSA. Unmatched junction bases numbered 4, after V lost 3 bases and J lost 3 bases. The CDR3 protein is CASSFNSGEETQYF. Here the CDR3 DNA reads TGTGCCAGCAGCTTCAACAGCGGGGAAGAGACCCAGTACTTC.

The chain employs TRBV29-1 and TRBJ1-1; 7 bases match TRBD1. Looked up from germline, CDR1 is SQVTM and CDR2 is ANQGSEA. Trimming cost V 4 bases and J 8 bases; bases outside gene matches: 7. The CDR3 consists of 12 residues. CDR3 sequence: CSVVGGQREAFF. The CDR3 region has the DNA TGCAGCGTTGTAGGGGGACAGCGAGAAGCTTTCTTT. Supplemented by reference TRBV29-1 and TRBJ1-1, the full variable domain reads SAVISQKPSRDICQRGTSLTIQCQVDSQVTMMFWYRQQPGQSLTLIATANQGSEATYESGFVIDKFPISRPNLTFSTLTVSNMSPEDSSIYLCSVVGGQREAFFGQGTRLTVV.